This T cell receptor beta chain was identified in a study of CD8 T cells in ankylosing spondylitis. General study points: Clones that were linked to disease were CD8+ and were relatively rare in peripheral blood.

TCRdb reprocessed the 5' RACE reads via MiXCR and lists one record per CDR3 protein. This repertoire shows around 150,000 distinct CDR3 sequences, 7% to 8% found once; its top ten account for 12%. This clonotype has a count of ten or more. What it binds is not known. Material for sequencing was blood, either unsorted or a sorted T cell fraction (not recorded which). The sequence derives from a female donor with ankylosing spondylitis or in good health (not recorded which).

CDR3 sequence reads: CASSQQRTFTEAFF. DNA of the CDR3: TGCGCCAGCAGCCAACAGAGGACTTTCACTGAAGCTTTCTTT. The V call is TRBV4-1, the J call TRBJ1-1; D is unresolved. The CDR3 length is 14 residues. Trimming stripped 2 bases from V and 4 bases from J, with 11 bases between. Germline assignment: CDR1 MGHRA and CDR2 YSYEKL.